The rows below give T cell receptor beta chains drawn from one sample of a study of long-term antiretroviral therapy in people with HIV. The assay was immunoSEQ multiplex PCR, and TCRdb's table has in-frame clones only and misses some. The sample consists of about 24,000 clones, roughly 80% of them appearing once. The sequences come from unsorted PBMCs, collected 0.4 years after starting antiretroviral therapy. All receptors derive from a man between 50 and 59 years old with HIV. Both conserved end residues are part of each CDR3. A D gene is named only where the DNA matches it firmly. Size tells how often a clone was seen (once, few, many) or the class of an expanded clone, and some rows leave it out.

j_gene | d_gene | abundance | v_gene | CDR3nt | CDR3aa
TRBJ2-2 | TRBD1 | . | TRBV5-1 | TGCGCCAGCAGCCCCCGGACAGGGAGATCCGGGGAGCTGTTTTTT | CASSPRTGRSGELFF
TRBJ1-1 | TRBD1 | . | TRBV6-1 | TGTGCCAGCAGTAGACAGGGTTCCACTGAAGCTTTCTTT | CASSRQGSTEAFF
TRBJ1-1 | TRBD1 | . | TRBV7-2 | TGTGCCAGCAGCTTAAATCCGAGGACAGGGTCGAACACTGAAGCTTTCTTT | CASSLNPRTGSNTEAFF
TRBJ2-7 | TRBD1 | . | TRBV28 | TGTGCCAGCAGTTTATGGGGGACAGGGACAAACGAGCAGTACTTC | CASSLWGTGTNEQYF
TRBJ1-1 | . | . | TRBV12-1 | TGTGCCAGCAGCCACGGGGGGAGATACACTGAAGCTTTCTTT | CASSHGGRYTEAFF
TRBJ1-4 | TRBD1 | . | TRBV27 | TGTGCCAGCAGTTTAGGGGCAGGGGGGCGTGAAAAACTGTTTTTT | CASSLGAGGREKLFF
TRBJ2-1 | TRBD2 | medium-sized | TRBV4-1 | TGCGCCAGCAGCGGGATCGGGACTAGCGGGGAGCAGTTCTTC | CASSGIGTSGEQFF
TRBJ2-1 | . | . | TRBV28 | TGTGCCAGCAGCTTGAAACCCCCTGTAGAGCAGTTCTTC | CASSLKPPVEQFF
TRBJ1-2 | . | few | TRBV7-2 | TGTGCCAGCAGCTTATCTGGGTTCGATGGCTACACCTTC | CASSLSGFDGYTF
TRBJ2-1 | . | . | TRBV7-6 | TGTGCCAGCAGCTTGGCGAGGGTCAATGAGCAGTTCTTC | CASSLARVNEQFF
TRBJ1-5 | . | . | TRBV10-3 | TGTGCCATCAGTGCGGGAGGGGATGGCAATCAGCCCCAGCATTTT | CAISAGGDGNQPQHF
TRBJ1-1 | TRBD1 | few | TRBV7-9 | TGTGCCAGCAGCCCCAGACAGGGGAATTTGAACACTGAAGCTTTCTTT | CASSPRQGNLNTEAFF
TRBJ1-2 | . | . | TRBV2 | TGTGCTAACTTGGGGACGGATTATGGCTACACCTTC | CANLGTDYGYTF